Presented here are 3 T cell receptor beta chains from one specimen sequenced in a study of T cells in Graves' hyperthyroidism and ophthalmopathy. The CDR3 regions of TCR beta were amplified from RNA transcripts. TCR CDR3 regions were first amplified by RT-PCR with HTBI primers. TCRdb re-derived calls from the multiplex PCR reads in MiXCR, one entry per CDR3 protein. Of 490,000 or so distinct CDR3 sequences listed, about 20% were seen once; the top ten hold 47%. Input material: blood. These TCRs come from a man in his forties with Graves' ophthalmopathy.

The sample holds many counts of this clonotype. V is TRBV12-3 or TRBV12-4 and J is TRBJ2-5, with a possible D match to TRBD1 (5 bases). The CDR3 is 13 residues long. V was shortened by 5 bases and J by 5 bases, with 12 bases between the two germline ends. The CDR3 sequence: CASSPRRVETQYF. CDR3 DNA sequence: TGTGCCAGCAGTCCCCGCAGGGTGGAGACCCAGTACTTC.

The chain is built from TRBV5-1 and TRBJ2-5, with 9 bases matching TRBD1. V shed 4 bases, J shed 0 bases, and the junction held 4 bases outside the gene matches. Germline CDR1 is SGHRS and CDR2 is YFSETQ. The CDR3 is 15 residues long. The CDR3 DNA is TGCGCCAGCAGCCCCTGGACAGGGGACCAAGAGACCCAGTACTTC. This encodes CASSPWTGDQETQYF. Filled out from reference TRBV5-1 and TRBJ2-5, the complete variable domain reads KAGVTQTPRYLIKTRGQQVTLSCSPISGHRSVSWYQQTPGQGLQFLFEYFSETQRNKGNFPGRFSGRQFSNSRSEMNVSTLELGDSALYLCASSPWTGDQETQYFGPGTRLLVL.

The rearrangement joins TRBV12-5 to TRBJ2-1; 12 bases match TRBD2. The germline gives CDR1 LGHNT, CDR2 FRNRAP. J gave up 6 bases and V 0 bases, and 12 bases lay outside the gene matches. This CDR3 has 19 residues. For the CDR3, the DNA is TGTGCTAGTGGTTTGGTACTGCTAGCGGGGGGGCCGAGGTCCAATGAGCAGTTCTTC. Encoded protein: CASGLVLLAGGPRSNEQFF.